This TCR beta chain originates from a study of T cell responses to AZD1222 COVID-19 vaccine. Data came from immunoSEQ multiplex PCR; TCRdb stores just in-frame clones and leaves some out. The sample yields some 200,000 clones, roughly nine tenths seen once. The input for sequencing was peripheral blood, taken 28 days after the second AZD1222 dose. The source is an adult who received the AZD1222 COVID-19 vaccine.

The CDR3 DNA follows: TGTGCCAGCAGCCGGGGTGGCAATCAGCCCCAGCATTTT. Amino acid sequence: CASSRGGNQPQHF. The rearrangement uses TRBV28 and TRBJ1-5; D unresolved. The CDR3 has 13 amino acids. Germline V gene data show CDR1 as MDHEN and CDR2 as SYDVKM. V was pared by 6 bases and J by 2 bases, with 8 bases between.